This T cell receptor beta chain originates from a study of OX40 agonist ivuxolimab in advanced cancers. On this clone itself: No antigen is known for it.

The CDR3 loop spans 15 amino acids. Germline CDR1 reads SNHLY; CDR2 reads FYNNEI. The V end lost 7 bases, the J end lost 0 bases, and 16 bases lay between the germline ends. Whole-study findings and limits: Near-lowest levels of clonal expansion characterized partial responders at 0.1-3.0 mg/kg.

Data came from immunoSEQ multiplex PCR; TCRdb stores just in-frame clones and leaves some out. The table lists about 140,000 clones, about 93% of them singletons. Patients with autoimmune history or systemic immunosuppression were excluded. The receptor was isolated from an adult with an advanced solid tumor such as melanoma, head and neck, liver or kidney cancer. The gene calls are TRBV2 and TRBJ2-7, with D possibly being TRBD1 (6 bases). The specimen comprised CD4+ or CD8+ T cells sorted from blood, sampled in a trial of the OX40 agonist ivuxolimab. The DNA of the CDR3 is TGTGCCAGCACCGAAGCAGGCAGGGGCTCCTACGAGCAGTACTTC. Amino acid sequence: CASTEAGRGSYEQYF.